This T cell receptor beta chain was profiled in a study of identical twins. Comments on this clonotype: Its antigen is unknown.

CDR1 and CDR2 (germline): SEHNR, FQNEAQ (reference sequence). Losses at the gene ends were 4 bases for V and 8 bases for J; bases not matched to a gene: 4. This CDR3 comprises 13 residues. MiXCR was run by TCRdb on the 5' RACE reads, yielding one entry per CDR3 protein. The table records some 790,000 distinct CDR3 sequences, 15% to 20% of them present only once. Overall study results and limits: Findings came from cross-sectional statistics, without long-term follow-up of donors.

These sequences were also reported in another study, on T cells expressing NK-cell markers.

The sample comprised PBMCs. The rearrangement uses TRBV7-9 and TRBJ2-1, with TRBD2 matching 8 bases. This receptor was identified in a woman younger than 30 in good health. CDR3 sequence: CASSSGRGDEQFF. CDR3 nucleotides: TGTGCCAGCAGCTCCGGGCGGGGGGATGAGCAGTTCTTC.